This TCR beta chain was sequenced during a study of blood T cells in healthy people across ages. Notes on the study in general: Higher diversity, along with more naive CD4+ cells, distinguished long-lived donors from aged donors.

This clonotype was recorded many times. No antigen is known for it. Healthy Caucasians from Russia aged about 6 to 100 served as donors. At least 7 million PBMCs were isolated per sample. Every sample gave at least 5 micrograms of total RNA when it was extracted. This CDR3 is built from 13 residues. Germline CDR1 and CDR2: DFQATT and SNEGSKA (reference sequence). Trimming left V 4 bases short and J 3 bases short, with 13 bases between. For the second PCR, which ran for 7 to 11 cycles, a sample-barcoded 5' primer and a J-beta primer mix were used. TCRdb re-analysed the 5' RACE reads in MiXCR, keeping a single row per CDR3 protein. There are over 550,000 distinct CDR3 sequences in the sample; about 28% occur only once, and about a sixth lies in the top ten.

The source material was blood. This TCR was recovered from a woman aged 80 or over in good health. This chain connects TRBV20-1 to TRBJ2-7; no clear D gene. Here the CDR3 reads CSATQDGVYEQYF. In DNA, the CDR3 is TGCAGTGCTACTCAGGACGGAGTCTACGAGCAGTACTTC.